This T cell receptor beta chain comes out of a study of brain T cells in children with intractable seizures. Study results and limitations: Clones missing pre-surgery may reflect undersampling of that blood sample.

V was pared by 1 base and J by 4 bases, with 13 bases between. The CDR3 consists of 15 residues. Germline CDR1 is SGHAT and CDR2 is FQNNGV. In the case of this clone: Its specificity is not known.

Repertoires were generated with immunoSEQ multiplex PCR, while TCRdb's copy carries only in-frame clones and drops some. Of approximately 110,000 clones listed, approximately 94% are singletons. The receptor comes from a boy younger than two with hemimegalencephaly and intractable seizures. This rearrangement joins TRBV11-2 to TRBJ1-2; D perhaps matches TRBD1 (5 bases). The input for sequencing was peripheral blood, taken at surgery. The CDR3 region is CASSLGAGQTYGYTF. CDR3 bases: TGTGCCAGCAGCTTAGGGGCAGGGCAGACCTATGGCTACACCTTC.